A selection of T cell receptor beta chains follows, all from one sample in a study of shared clonotypes between healthy human individuals. Profiled with immunoSEQ multiplex PCR; TCRdb holds only in-frame clones, not every one. The profile shows 450,000 to 550,000 clones, roughly 78% of them singletons. The material sequenced was PBMCs. These receptors originate from a woman aged 35 to 49 in good health. Some clones in this sample may be carry-over from other donors' samples. Each CDR3 is given with its conserved first and last residue. The order of the fields is clone size, D gene, J gene, V gene, CDR3 DNA, CDR3 protein. A D gene is named only where the DNA matches it firmly. Size values are once, few and many counts, or a class for expanded clones, and some rows have none.

>NA|TRBD1|TRBJ1-5|TRBV4-1
TGCGCCAGCAGCCAAGTTGGGGACAGGGGCGGATTTCAGCCCCAGCATTTT
CASSQVGDRGGFQPQHF
>NA|NA|TRBJ2-2|TRBV7-2
TGTGCCAGCAGCTTATCGAGACTAGCGAACACCGGGGAGCTGTTTTTT
CASSLSRLANTGELFF
>NA|TRBD2|TRBJ2-3|TRBV4-1
TGCGCCAGCAGCCAATTACTAGCGGGGATCAGCACAGATACGCAGTATTTT
CASSQLLAGISTDTQYF
>NA|NA|TRBJ2-3|TRBV7-9
TGTGCCAGCAGCTTAAACTCGTTCACAGATACGCAGTATTTT
CASSLNSFTDTQYF
>NA|TRBD2|TRBJ2-3|TRBV5-4
TGTGCCAGCAGCTTAAGACTAGCGGGGGGTAGCACAGATACGCAGTATTTT
CASSLRLAGGSTDTQYF
>NA|TRBD1|TRBJ1-6|TRBV6-1
TGTGCCAGCAGTGTGATAAACAGGGGGGGACCGGAATCACCCCTCCACTTT
CASSVINRGGPESPLHF
>NA|NA|TRBJ2-5|TRBV5-4
TGTGCCAGCAGCTTGGTGACTACCCAAGAGACCCAGTACTTC
CASSLVTTQETQYF
>NA|NA|TRBJ2-7|TRBV7-2
TGTGCCAGCAGCTTATTTGGCTACGAGCAGTACTTC
CASSLFGYEQYF
>NA|TRBD2|TRBJ2-3|TRBV5-1
TGCGCCAGCAGCTTGGTCCGAGCGGGAGGGCTAGGAGATACGCAGTATTTT
CASSLVRAGGLGDTQYF
>NA|NA|TRBJ1-1|TRBV7-3
TGTGCCAGCAGCTTGGACCTGAACACTGAAGCTTTCTTT
CASSLDLNTEAFF
>NA|NA|TRBJ2-1|TRBV5-6
TGTGCCAGCAGCTTGTCGGACTGGGGTGAGCAGTTCTTC
CASSLSDWGEQFF
>NA|NA|TRBJ2-7|TRBV13
TGTGCCAGCAGCCACTTGTGGTCACGGGGGTCGAGCTCCTACGAGCAGTACTTC
CASSHLWSRGSSSYEQYF
>NA|NA|TRBJ2-3|TRBV5-1
TGCGCCAGCAGCTTGGTCCCCGGGGGTGATACGCAGTATTTT
CASSLVPGGDTQYF
>NA|TRBD2|TRBJ2-2|TRBV6-6
TGTGCCAGCAGGTGGACTAGCGGGACTTATGCCGGGGAGCTGTTTTTT
CASRWTSGTYAGELFF
>NA|TRBD2|TRBJ2-5|TRBV5-1
TGCGCCAGCAGCACCGGACTAGCGGGAGGGGAAGAGACCCAGTACTTC
CASSTGLAGGEETQYF
>few|NA|TRBJ2-1|TRBV29-1
TGCAGCGTTACCGGACTGATTGGTTCCTCCTACAATGAGCAGTTCTTC
CSVTGLIGSSYNEQFF
>NA|TRBD1|TRBJ1-1|TRBV29-1
TGCAGCGTTGTCGCTCAAGGGGGCAGTGAAGCTTTCTTT
CSVVAQGGSEAFF
>NA|NA|TRBJ1-4|TRBV6-6
TGTGCCAGCAGTTTGAGAGATGAAAAACTGTTTTTT
CASSLRDEKLFF
>NA|TRBD1|TRBJ2-7|TRBV28
TGTGCCAGCAGTTCCTCCGGGACAGGGCGCTACGAGCAGTACTTC
CASSSSGTGRYEQYF
>NA|NA|TRBJ2-1|TRBV7-2
TGTGCCAGCAGCTTGGGACCATACAATGAGCAGTTCTTC
CASSLGPYNEQFF
>NA|NA|TRBJ2-5|TRBV7-7
TGTGCTAGCAGCTTTGGTGGAGGGCTAGAGACCCAGTACTTC
CASSFGGGLETQYF
>NA|TRBD2|TRBJ2-7|TRBV28
TGTGCCAGCAGTTTTTTTAGCGGGAGAATGGACGAGCAGTACTTC
CASSFFSGRMDEQYF
>NA|NA|TRBJ2-2|TRBV7-2
TGTGCCAGCAGGGACGGGACTTCCACCGGGGAGCTGTTTTTT
CASRDGTSTGELFF
>NA|NA|TRBJ2-1|TRBV27
TGTGCCAGCAGCCTAGCCCTAGGTGAGCAGTTCTTC
CASSLALGEQFF
>NA|NA|TRBJ2-7|TRBV7-2
TGTGCCAGCAGCCCCCAGGGGGGGTTTTATCAGCAGTACTTC
CASSPQGGFYQQYF
>many|TRBD2|TRBJ2-2|TRBV2
TGTGCCAGCAGCTCCGCTAGCGGTGCGAACACCGGGGAGCTGTTTTTT
CASSSASGANTGELFF
>NA|TRBD2|TRBJ2-1|TRBV10-3
TGTGCCATCAGGGAGAGCCCCGGGACTAGCGGGATCGCCTACAATGAGCAGTTCTTC
CAIRESPGTSGIAYNEQFF
>NA|TRBD1|TRBJ2-1|TRBV5-1
TGCGCCAGCAGCTTGGGGGACAGGCCATCCTACAATGAGCAGTTCTTC
CASSLGDRPSYNEQFF
>NA|TRBD2|TRBJ2-3|TRBV10-3
TGTGCCATCAGTCCAAGACTAGCGGGAAACACAGATACGCAGTATTTT
CAISPRLAGNTDTQYF
>NA|NA|TRBJ2-1|TRBV28
TGTGCCATCCTAAGGGGGCTAGCGGAGGGAAATGAGCAGTTCTTC
CAILRGLAEGNEQFF
>few|NA|TRBJ1-5|TRBV2
TGTGCCAGCAGTTACGACAGGCTCAATCAGCCCCAGCATTTT
CASSYDRLNQPQHF
>NA|TRBD2|TRBJ2-3|TRBV7-2
TGTGCCAGTCTCCGGGGAGCGGGAGTAGATACGCAGTATTTT
CASLRGAGVDTQYF
>NA|TRBD1|TRBJ1-2|TRBV2
TGTGCCAGCAGAACGACAGGGGGAGACTATGGCTACACCTTC
CASRTTGGDYGYTF
>NA|NA|TRBJ2-5|TRBV4-2
TGTGCCAGCAGCCCAGCTAGGTGGGGTCGAGAGACCCAGTACTTC
CASSPARWGRETQYF
>NA|TRBD2|TRBJ2-2|TRBV29-1
TGCAGCGGGGGACTAGCGGGAGGTTGGGAGCTGTTTTTT
CSGGLAGGWELFF
>once|NA|TRBJ2-3|TRBV19
TGTGCCAGTAGTATCGCCCTCACAGATACGCAGTATTTT
CASSIALTDTQYF
>NA|NA|TRBJ1-4|TRBV28
TGTGCCAGCACCCTTCAGGGTCCTAATGAAAAACTGTTTTTT
CASTLQGPNEKLFF
>NA|NA|TRBJ1-2|TRBV27
TGTGCCAGCAGTTTATCGTGGGAGCGCGTCTATGGCTACACCTTC
CASSLSWERVYGYTF
>NA|TRBD2|TRBJ2-1|TRBV5-1
TGCGCCAGCAGCACGGGACTAGCGGGAGGCACCAACAATGAGCAGTTCTTC
CASSTGLAGGTNNEQFF
>few|TRBD1|TRBJ2-7|TRBV9
TGTGCCAGCAGCGGGCCACAGGGGGCGCGGGACGAGCAGTACTTC
CASSGPQGARDEQYF
>once|NA|TRBJ1-5|TRBV7-2
TGTGCCAGCAGCTTAACTGGGAACCAGCCCCAGCATTTT
CASSLTGNQPQHF
>NA|NA|TRBJ2-1|TRBV28
TGTGCCAGCAGTCCCCCACACTACAATGAGCAGTTCTTC
CASSPPHYNEQFF
>NA|NA|TRBJ2-7|TRBV30
TGTGCCTGGAGACGCGACAGGCCCTACGAGCAGTACTTC
CAWRRDRPYEQYF
>NA|TRBD1|TRBJ1-2|TRBV19
TGTGCCAGTACCCCAGGATACGACAGGGTCGGCTATGGCTACACCTTC
CASTPGYDRVGYGYTF
>NA|TRBD2|TRBJ2-5|TRBV5-4
TGTGCCAGCAGCCCGCCCCCCCGCGGGAGGGGGCAAGAGACCCAGTACTTC
CASSPPPRGRGQETQYF
>NA|NA|TRBJ2-5|TRBV5-1
TGCGCCAGCAGCCCGCTGGGCGGCGGCCAAGAGACCCAGTACTTC
CASSPLGGGQETQYF
>few|NA|TRBJ2-5|TRBV2
TGTGCCAGCAGTGAAATGGGACTGCAAGGAGAGACCCAGTACTTC
CASSEMGLQGETQYF
>many|NA|TRBJ1-5|TRBV27
TGTGCCAGCAGTCCGCCGGGACCCAATCAGCCCCAGCATTTT
CASSPPGPNQPQHF
>once|TRBD1|TRBJ2-7|TRBV7-8
TGTGCCAGCAGCTTACGTAGGACAGGGGGGTTCTACGAGCAGTACTTC
CASSLRRTGGFYEQYF
>once|TRBD1|TRBJ2-7|TRBV4-2
TGTGCCAGCAGCCAAGAGGGACAGGGGGGAAACTACGAGCAGTACTTC
CASSQEGQGGNYEQYF
>NA|TRBD2|TRBJ2-7|TRBV27
TGTGCCAGCAGCACGGGACTATCCTACGAGCAGTACTTC
CASSTGLSYEQYF
>once|NA|TRBJ1-6|TRBV28
TGTGCCAGCAGTTTGGGATCTGGACCACCCCTCCACTTT
CASSLGSGPPLHF
>NA|NA|TRBJ2-1|TRBV5-1
TGCGCCAGCAGCGGGAGTTCCTACAATGAGCAGTTCTTC
CASSGSSYNEQFF
>many|TRBD1|TRBJ2-4|TRBV23-1
TGCGCCAGCAGTCCGAGCATCCCGACAGGGCGAATGGACATTCAGTACTTC
CASSPSIPTGRMDIQYF
>NA|TRBD2|TRBJ2-7|TRBV11-1
TGTGCCAGCAGCCGAGGGACTAGCGGGGTCTACGAGCAGTACTTC
CASSRGTSGVYEQYF
>few|NA|TRBJ2-7|TRBV19
TGTGCCAGTAGTACCCCGGCAGGGGAGAGACACGAGCAGTACTTC
CASSTPAGERHEQYF
>NA|TRBD1|TRBJ1-6|TRBV6-1
TGTGCCAGCAGTGTGGACAGGGGTGATTCACCCCTCCACTTT
CASSVDRGDSPLHF
>NA|NA|TRBJ2-3|TRBV30
TGTGCCTGGAGTGATAGAGATACGCAGTATTTT
CAWSDRDTQYF
>NA|TRBD2|TRBJ2-7|TRBV6-5
TGTGCCAGCAGTTTAATAGCGGGAGGGCCCAACGAGCAGTACTTC
CASSLIAGGPNEQYF